This TCR beta chain was captured in a study of control samples from healthy donors and cancer patients. Clones were read by immunoSEQ multiplex PCR, and TCRdb kept only the in-frame ones, dropping some. The data contain 95,000 to 130,000 clones, more than 75% of them singletons. V lost 0 bases and J 5 bases, leaving 2 bases between the germline ends. This CDR3 region has 11 residues. From germline, CDR1 is SGDLS and CDR2 YYNGEE. The V call is TRBV9, the J call TRBJ2-5, with D hard to call. This TCR derives from a woman between 65 and 79 years old in good health. Material for sequencing was blood. CDR3 sequence (DNA): TGTGCCAGCAGCGTAGCGGAGACCCAGTACTTC. Translated, it gives CASSVAETQYF.